Reported below is one T cell receptor beta chain. Its specific antigen is unknown. Per-nucleotide qualities are absent, and no much larger clonotype sits a single base away. Participants in the prospective study were aged about 18 to 95 years, lived in 24 United States geographic areas, and enrolled through a virtual design. In the prospective study, participants were assigned to cohorts based on the clinical history participants reported in a screening survey and a study questionnaire. In the prospective study, mobile phlebotomists collected whole blood, serum and a nasopharyngeal or oropharyngeal swab from each participant. Participants in the prospective study had the option to provide additional blood draws and questionnaires over a roughly 2-month period. Before DNA extraction, blood samples from the prospective study were shipped at room temperature or frozen. The immunoSEQ Assay, a bias-controlled multiplex PCR, was used to amplify TCRbeta CDR3 regions from genomic DNA. Processing in the source paper ran as follows. Within the assay, amplification of reference gene primers was used to estimate how many nucleated cells each sample contained. To quantify the absolute abundance of each unique TCRbeta CDR3 rearrangement, sequence reads were collapsed and filtered. For each sample, productive Simpson clonality was calculated as the square root of Simpson's diversity index over productive rearrangements. TCRdb obtained this table from immuneACCESS and retained in-frame rearrangements with V and J assigned. These tables miss some clones; where compared with another copy, unresolved V genes account for less than half of the shortfall, and the remainder is unexplained. The V and J calls and clone size are taken from that table; D and trimming were inferred from the DNA. This sample is represented by around 280,000 clones; 85% to 90% of them were singletons. Of the sample, approximately 1.5% falls within the top ten clones.

The source of the sample is a study of blood T cell repertoires in COVID-19 (dated by TCRdb to between 2020 and 2021). Background on the whole study: Samples covering the acute and convalescent phases of COVID-19 were provided by collaborators in the United States, Italy and Spain. The sample metadata nearly always contained a de-identified subject ID, COVID-19 status, age in years and sex. Samples came from the ongoing ImmuneRACE study (first 160 participants) plus 1,254 subjects from 6 global collaborators. The material from the prospective study consisted of cDNA or gDNA derived from T cells, B-cell-depleted T cells, or PBMCs. A freely available public database, intended as a resource for researchers studying the immune response to SARS-CoV-2, is where the repertoires were released. Where available, HLA class I and class II types were taken from metadata supplied by the sample provider and were not determined by assay-based typing. The dataset comprised deeply sampled blood TCRbeta repertoires from subjects exposed to, actively infected with, or recovered from COVID-19.

Study-level results and caveats: The quantity of clinical and demographic metadata differed by source and by participant and was supplied without curation.

Reading from cysteine to phenylalanine, the CDR3 counts 15 amino acids. Only the CDR3 DNA stays, 45 bases, in frame from base 1. CDR1 KGHSH and CDR2 LQKENI are derived from the germline V gene. V is clipped by 0 bases and J by 7 bases, and the sequence between their germline boundaries is 16 bases long. The rearrangement combines TRBV18 with TRBJ2-7; matching of 6 bases hints at TRBD1 as the D gene. This TCR derives from a woman younger than 35 with acute COVID-19. Sequenced sample: PBMCs or T cells enriched from blood (not recorded which). For the CDR3, the sequence is CASSPPRAGVGEQYF. The nucleotide sequence reads as follows: TGTGCCAGCTCACCACCGAGGGCAGGGGTAGGGGAGCAGTACTTC.